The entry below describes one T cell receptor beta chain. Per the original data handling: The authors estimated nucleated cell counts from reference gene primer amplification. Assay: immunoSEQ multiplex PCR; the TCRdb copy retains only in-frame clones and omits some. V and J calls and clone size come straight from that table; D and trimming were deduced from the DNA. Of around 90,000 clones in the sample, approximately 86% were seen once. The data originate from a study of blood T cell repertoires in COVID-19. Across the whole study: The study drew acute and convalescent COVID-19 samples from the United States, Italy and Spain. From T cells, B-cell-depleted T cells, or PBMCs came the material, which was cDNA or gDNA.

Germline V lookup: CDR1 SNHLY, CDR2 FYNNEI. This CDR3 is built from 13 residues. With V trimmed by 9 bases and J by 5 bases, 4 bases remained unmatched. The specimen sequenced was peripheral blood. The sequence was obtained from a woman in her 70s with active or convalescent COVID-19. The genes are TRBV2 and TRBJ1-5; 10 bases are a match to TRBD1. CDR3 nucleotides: TGTGCCAGTCAAGGGACAGGGGATCAGCCCCAGCATTTT. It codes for CASQGTGDQPQHF.